This T cell receptor (beta chain) stems from a study of T cell repertoires in cytomegalovirus infection. In the study overall: Public TCR beta signatures indicated both CMV infection and matching HLA type.

About this clonotype: Its antigen remains unidentified.

Broader study findings: CMV-specific TCR beta clonotypes restricted by HLA-C dominated the ex vivo response. Summed public TCR beta family frequency identified CMV carriers bearing the relevant HLA.

TCRdb reprocessed the reads with MiXCR, giving one entry per CDR3 protein. The sample lists about 740,000 distinct CDR3 sequences; 35% were seen once. V dropped 8 bases and J dropped 7 bases, with 18 bases sitting between them. The CDR3 covers 14 residues. Germline V gene lookup returns CDR1 MGHRA and CDR2 YSYEKL. The source of this sequence is a human donor in good health (CMV status not recorded). Some clones in this sample may be carry-over from other donors' samples. The sequenced sample consisted of PBMCs. The chain couples TRBV4-1 to TRBJ1-5; TRBD1 might be the D (5 bases). CDR3 sequence reads: CASPEAGERQPQHF. Written as DNA, the CDR3 is TGCGCCAGCCCAGAGGCGGGGGAGCGGCAGCCCCAGCATTTT.